This TCR beta chain stems from a study of blood T cell repertoires in COVID-19. About the research overall: Nucleic acid was either cDNA or gDNA, and it came from T cells, B-cell-depleted T cells, or PBMCs.

In germline, CDR1 is SGHVS, CDR2 FQNEAQ. The CDR3 has 14 residues. V was shortened by 5 bases and J by 1 base, with 9 bases between the two germline ends. Here immunoSEQ multiplex PCR was the method, and the copy in TCRdb shows in-frame clones only, minus some. The sample consists of under 95,000 clones, about 80% of them appearing once. The sequenced material came from peripheral blood. The chain has TRBV7-8 and TRBJ1-5; D is unclear. The receptor was derived from a man aged 45 to 65 with active or convalescent COVID-19. The CDR3 here is CASSVDLSNQPQHF. CDR3 bases: TGTGCCAGCAGCGTAGATTTAAGCAATCAGCCCCAGCATTTT. Together with reference TRBV7-8 and TRBJ1-5, the CDR3 gives the full variable domain: GAGVSQSPRYKVAKRGQDVALRCDPISGHVSLFWYQQALGQGPEFLTYFQNEAQLDKSGLPSDRFFAERPEGSVSTLKIQRTQQEDSAVYLCASSVDLSNQPQHFGDGTRLSIL.